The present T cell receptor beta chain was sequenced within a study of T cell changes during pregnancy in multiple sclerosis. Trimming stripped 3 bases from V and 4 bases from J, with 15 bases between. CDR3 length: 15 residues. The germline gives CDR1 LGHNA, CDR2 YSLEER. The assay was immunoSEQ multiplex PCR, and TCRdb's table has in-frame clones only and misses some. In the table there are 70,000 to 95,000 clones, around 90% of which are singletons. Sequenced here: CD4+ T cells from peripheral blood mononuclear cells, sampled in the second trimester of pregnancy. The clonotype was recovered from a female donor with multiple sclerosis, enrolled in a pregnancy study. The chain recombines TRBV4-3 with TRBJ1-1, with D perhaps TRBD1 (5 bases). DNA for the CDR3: TGCGCCAGCAGCCAGGCAGGGTTCCCGGCCACTGAAGCTTTCTTT. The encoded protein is CASSQAGFPATEAFF.